This passage covers 23 T cell receptor beta chains from one sample sequenced in a study of T cells in Graves' hyperthyroidism and ophthalmopathy. RNA transcripts provided the source from which TCR beta CDR3 regions were amplified. First-round RT-PCR of the TCR CDR3 relied on the HTBI primer set. A single record per CDR3 protein comes from TCRdb applying MiXCR to the multiplex PCR reads. The sample consists of approximately 590,000 distinct CDR3 sequences, 15% to 18% of them appearing once. The sequenced sample was blood. Receptors were obtained from a woman aged 25-40 years with Graves' hyperthyroidism.

The rearrangement links TRBV27 to TRBJ2-7, with 9 positions matching TRBD1. This CDR3 is 14 amino acids long. Looked up from germline, CDR1 is MNHEY and CDR2 is SMNVEV (reference sequence). The ends lost 5 bases at V and 3 bases at J; junction bases unmatched: 5. CDR3 DNA sequence: TGTGCCAGCAGTGAACCGGGACAGGGCTACGAGCAGTACTTC. Amino acids: CASSEPGQGYEQYF.

This clonotype was picked up many times. This sequence joins TRBV7-9 and TRBJ2-7; D unresolved. The ends were cut back, 5 bases at V and 4 bases at J, with 15 bases in the middle. There are 14 residues in the CDR3. Germline values: CDR1 SEHNR, CDR2 FQNEAQ (reference sequence). CDR3: CASSPPQSGYEQYF. The DNA for the CDR3 is TGTGCCAGCAGCCCCCCCCAAAGTGGGTACGAGCAGTACTTC.

This clonotype was counted many times. This sequence joins TRBV20-1 and TRBJ1-2, with a weak D call TRBD1 (5 bases). CDR1 is DFQATT and CDR2 is SNEGSKA in the germline V gene (reference sequence). CDR3 length: 15 residues. Trimming took off 2 bases at V and 1 base at J, with 14 bases between the two ends. CDR3 sequence reads: CSARIQGRINYGYTF. In DNA form, the CDR3 reads TGCAGTGCTAGAATCCAGGGACGGATTAACTATGGCTACACCTTC.

The V call is TRBV11-1, the J call TRBJ2-5; 7 nucleotides line up with TRBD1. With 8 bases clipped from V and 5 bases from J, the junction kept 20 bases outside the gene matches. The CDR3 is 17 amino acids. Germline V gene sequence: CDR1 SGHAT, CDR2 FQDESV (reference sequence). In DNA form, the CDR3 reads TGTGCCAGCCGGGACAGAGCTTTTAGTGGGCTTTGGGAGACCCAGTACTTC. The encoded protein is CASRDRAFSGLWETQYF.

This sequence joins TRBV4-2 and TRBJ2-3; TRBD2 matches at 8 bases. Germline V CDR1 and CDR2: LGHNA, YNFKEQ. V lost 1 base to trimming and J lost 6 bases; unmatched junction nucleotides: 9. This CDR3 has 16 amino acids. CDR3 amino acids: CASSQAWLAGKDTQYF. As DNA, the CDR3 is TGTGCCAGCAGCCAAGCTTGGCTAGCGGGTAAGGATACGCAGTATTTT.

This clonotype was found a few times. This chain uses TRBV9 with TRBJ1-2; 8 nucleotides agree with TRBD1. The V gene's germline CDR1 is SGDLS and CDR2 YYNGEE. This CDR3 contains 14 residues. V trimming: 4 bases; J trimming: 2 bases; junction bases outside the gene matches: 4. Written as DNA, the CDR3 is TGTGCCAGCAGCCAACAGGGGGAGAACTATGGCTACACCTTC. It translates to CASSQQGENYGYTF.

This clonotype has a count of ten or more. The gene calls are TRBV11-1 and TRBJ1-1; the D gene is possibly TRBD1 (5 bases). The germline gives CDR1 SGHAT, CDR2 FQDESV (reference sequence). V was clipped by 1 base and J by 0 bases, with 9 bases between them. The CDR3 is 15 amino acids. The CDR3 DNA follows: TGTGCCAGCAGCTTAGAGCAGGGTATGAACACTGAAGCTTTCTTT. Protein product: CASSLEQGMNTEAFF.

The chain links TRBV7-9 to TRBJ2-4, with D possibly TRBD1 on 6 matching bases. CDR3 length: 14 amino acids. V gave up 3 bases and J gave up 2 bases, with 8 bases separating them. Germline V lookup: CDR1 SEHNR, CDR2 FQNEAQ (reference sequence). CDR3 region: CASSFTGTKNIQYF. Written as DNA, the CDR3 is TGTGCCAGCAGCTTTACAGGGACCAAAAACATTCAGTACTTC.

V and J are TRBV20-1 and TRBJ1-2, with D unclear. This CDR3 contains 15 residues. V lost 2 bases to trimming and J lost 3 bases, with 16 bases between them. CDR1 and CDR2 from the germline V gene are DFQATT and SNEGSKA (reference sequence). CDR3 sequence reads: CSARNRAPGDYGYTF. CDR3 DNA sequence: TGCAGTGCTAGAAACCGGGCCCCGGGAGACTATGGCTACACCTTC.

This clonotype has a count of ten or more. The rearrangement uses TRBV28 and TRBJ2-1; 8 nucleotides line up with TRBD2. This CDR3 has 15 amino acids. CDR1 and CDR2 from the germline V gene are MDHEN and SYDVKM. J lost 1 base, V lost 7 bases, and 6 bases had no gene match. The DNA for the CDR3 is TGTGCCAGCAAAGAGCCGGGAGGGTCCTACAATGAGCAGTTCTTC. As protein: CASKEPGGSYNEQFF. Drawing the rest from reference TRBV28 and TRBJ2-1, the complete variable domain is DVKVTQSSRYLVKRTGEKVFLECVQDMDHENMFWYRQDPGLGLRLIYFSYDVKMKEKGDIPEGYSVSREKKERFSLILESASTNQTSMYLCASKEPGGSYNEQFFGPGTRLTVL.

This clonotype was observed at least ten times. This sequence joins TRBV10-1 and TRBJ2-3; 7 bases are shared with TRBD2. The CDR3 runs to 14 residues. Germline loops: CDR1 WNHNN, CDR2 SYGVQD (reference sequence). Losses at the gene ends were 6 bases for V and 6 bases for J; bases not matched to a gene: 9. CDR3 in DNA: TGCGCCAGCAGGTCTAGCGGAACTCTCGATACGCAGTATTTT. Encoded protein: CASRSSGTLDTQYF.

The rearrangement joins TRBV7-9 to TRBJ2-7, with a possible D match to TRBD2 (7 bases). Trimming took off 5 bases at V and 9 bases at J, with 17 bases between the two ends. CDR1 is SEHNR and CDR2 is FQNEAQ in the germline V gene (reference sequence). The CDR3 sequence is 13 residues long. CDR3 in amino acids: CASSPIGGAGQYF. CDR3 coding DNA: TGTGCCAGCAGCCCAATAGGGGGGGCGGGGCAGTACTTC.

The chain joins TRBV4-1 to TRBJ2-3; 7 nucleotides line up with TRBD2. Unmatched junction bases numbered 12, after V lost 1 base and J lost 8 bases. The CDR3 runs to 16 residues. Germline values: CDR1 MGHRA, CDR2 YSYEKL. CDR3 sequence: CASSQAGEGRFGTQYF. The CDR3 DNA reads as TGCGCCAGCAGCCAAGCCGGGGAGGGCCGTTTTGGTACGCAGTATTTT.

The chain links TRBV6-5 to TRBJ1-1; D remains unclear. The V end was cut by 2 bases, the J end by 1 base, with 11 bases between. The germline CDR1 and CDR2 sequences are MNHEY and SVGAGI. CDR3 length equals 15 residues. This CDR3 reads CASSYGSRQNTEAFF. Here the CDR3 DNA reads TGTGCCAGCAGTTACGGGTCCCGACAGAACACTGAAGCTTTCTTT.

This clonotype has ten or more counts. This rearrangement joins TRBV13 to TRBJ2-3, with 10 positions matching TRBD2. The V gene end was trimmed by 3 bases and the J gene end by 4 bases; junction bases not matched to a gene: 7. Germline V gives CDR1 PRHDT, CDR2 FYEKMQ (reference sequence). CDR3 length: 16 residues. This CDR3 is CASSFGLAGVADTQYF. DNA for the CDR3: TGTGCCAGCAGCTTTGGGCTAGCGGGAGTCGCAGATACGCAGTATTTT.

The chain recombines TRBV7-9 with TRBJ1-2; 7 bases match TRBD1. The length of the CDR3 is 16 residues. V was clipped by 6 bases and J by 4 bases; unmatched bases: 14. Per the germline V gene, CDR1 is SEHNR and CDR2 is FQNEAQ (reference sequence). The CDR3 spells CASRPPPRGRAYGYTF. The DNA for the CDR3 is TGTGCCAGCAGGCCTCCTCCAAGGGGGCGCGCCTATGGCTACACCTTC.

This clonotype was counted ten times or more. The chain uses TRBV20-1 and TRBJ2-7, with 10 bases fitting TRBD1. J was trimmed by 5 bases and V by 4 bases; bases with no gene match: 5. Germline loops: CDR1 DFQATT, CDR2 SNEGSKA (reference sequence). The CDR3 totals 13 residues. CDR3 residues: CSAKRDRGHEQYF. As DNA, the CDR3 is TGCAGTGCTAAACGGGACAGGGGCCACGAGCAGTACTTC.

This clonotype has ten or more counts. J is TRBJ2-1 and V is TRBV7-6; 12 bases agree with TRBD2. V gave up 5 bases and J gave up 6 bases; unmatched junction bases: 8. The germline V gene has CDR1 SGHVS and CDR2 FNYEAQ. This CDR3 spans 16 amino acids. Here the CDR3 DNA reads TGTGCCAGCAGCCTAATGACTAGCGGGAGTAGCAATGAGCAGTTCTTC. This translates into CASSLMTSGSSNEQFF.

This clonotype was seen a few times. The V call is TRBV5-8, the J call TRBJ1-1; D unclear. Trimming removed 2 bases at V and 1 base at J, with 9 bases between. CDR3 length: 14 amino acids. Germline V gene data show CDR1 as SGHTS and CDR2 as YDEGEE. CDR3 in amino acids: CASSFGLPNTEAFF. CDR3 nucleotides: TGTGCCAGCAGCTTTGGGCTACCGAACACTGAAGCTTTCTTT.

This clonotype appeared a few times. V is TRBV18 and J is TRBJ2-7; 16 bases line up with TRBD2. The germline V gene has CDR1 KGHSH and CDR2 LQKENI. The length of the CDR3 is 17 residues. J gave up 2 bases and V 5 bases, and 6 bases lay outside the gene matches. The CDR3 reads CASSGTSGRAPPYEQYF. Here the CDR3 DNA reads TGTGCCAGCTCAGGGACTAGCGGGAGGGCCCCTCCCTACGAGCAGTACTTC.

At least ten counts were recorded for this clonotype. The CDR3 sequence is CSGSDRVYNSPLHF. As DNA, the CDR3 is TGCAGTGGTTCAGACAGGGTCTATAATTCACCCCTCCACTTT. The chain recombines TRBV20-1 with TRBJ1-6, with 7 bases that match TRBD1. The CDR3 sequence is 14 residues long. The J segment lost 3 bases and the V segment lost 7 bases, leaving 6 bases of the junction unmatched. Germline assignment: CDR1 DFQATT and CDR2 SNEGSKA (reference sequence).

The chain joins TRBV12-3 or TRBV12-4 to TRBJ1-1; D possibly corresponds to TRBD1 (5 bases). The CDR3 covers 15 residues. The V end was cut by 1 base, the J end by 5 bases, with 14 bases between. The CDR3 DNA reads as TGTGCCAGCAGTTTAGTTCTGGGGGAGGGGACTGAAGCTTTCTTT. Amino acid sequence: CASSLVLGEGTEAFF.

This chain uses TRBV20-1 with TRBJ2-7; TRBD2 agrees at 13 bases. The junction had 5 bases not matched to a gene; V was cut back by 5 bases and J by 7 bases. Germline V gene data show CDR1 as DFQATT and CDR2 as SNEGSKA (reference sequence). The CDR3 extends over 13 amino acids. The CDR3 loop is CSARLAGGDEQYF. DNA for the CDR3: TGCAGTGCTCGACTAGCGGGAGGCGATGAGCAGTACTTC.